This T cell receptor beta chain was identified in a study of CD8 T cells in Susac syndrome. About the research overall: Patients with Susac syndrome were therapy-naive, on corticosteroids, or on intravenous immunoglobulin alone at the time that blood was drawn.

After extraction with the RNeasy kit, about 0.45 to 1 ug of the RNA was reverse transcribed using random hexamers. The TCR beta CDR3 was amplified by immunoSEQ multiplex PCR across 54 Vbeta, 13 Jbeta. TCRdb used MiXCR to reprocess the immunoSEQ multiplex PCR reads, holding one entry per CDR3 protein. The sample has 70,000 to 85,000 distinct CDR3 sequences, about 95% seen once. This CDR3 region has 13 residues. CDR1 and CDR2 from the germline V gene are SSHAT and FNYEAQ (reference sequence). The T cells that were sequenced for TCR beta were CD8+ and CD4+ cells from blood. Negative isolation yielded CD4+ and CD8+ T cells, and FACS enriched TEMRA cells. Concerning this clonotype itself: A junction boundary mismatches the germline segment, possibly from a read error.

This chain uses TRBV7-7 with TRBJ2-2; D might be TRBD2 (6 bases). The clonotype was recovered from a human donor with Susac syndrome. The sequencing input was CD8+ T cells from PBMCs. The CDR3 DNA follows: TGTGCTAGCAGCTCCGGGGGCACCGGGGAGCTGTTTTTT. Translating it yields CASSSGGTGELFF. Variable domain in full (rest from reference TRBV7-7 and TRBJ2-2): GAGVSQSPRYKVTKRGQDVTLRCDPISSHATLYWYQQALGQGPEFLTYFNYEAQPDKSGLPSDRFSAERPEGSISTLTIQRTEQRDSAMYRCASSSGGTGELFFGEGSRLTVL.